This T cell receptor (beta chain) was found in a study of radiotherapy plus CTLA-4 blockade in lung cancer (dated by TCRdb to the late 2010s). In the study overall: Among enrolled patients, around 20% had an objective response and roughly 33% reached disease control. Here is what the overall study found, with its caveats: The strongest predictors of response were reported to be early dynamic shifts in blood T cell clones along with a rise in serum interferon-beta following radiation. After treatment with radiotherapy and ipilimumab, TCR clones that originated in tumors expanded in peripheral blood.

Regarding this clone: Its binding antigen is unknown. Base qualities were left out, and no much larger clone turns up one base away.

Library generation was performed with the immunoSEQ multiplex PCR assay. This is the immuneACCESS table as TCRdb keeps it, with only in-frame sequences that have V and J called. A part of the clones is gone; compared with another copy, unresolved V genes explain less than half, and the rest is unexplained. Across this sample there are about 80,000 clones, with over 70% seen only once. Jointly, the top ten make up 22% of the sample. The junction carries 12 bases between V and J, which are trimmed by 1 base and 0 bases respectively. The germline V gene gives CDR1 as LGHNA and CDR2 as YSLEER. Including the terminal cysteine and phenylalanine, the CDR3 comprises 16 residues. The only DNA kept is the CDR3, 48 bases in frame from the first base. The study evaluated CTLA-4 blockade (ipilimumab) given together with focal radiation therapy in patients who had chemo-refractory metastatic non-small-cell lung cancer.

The sequence is built from TRBV4-3 and TRBJ1-1, with the D gene not clear enough to name. The input for sequencing was peripheral blood, taken from a patient treated with radiotherapy plus ipilimumab. The sequence was collected from a human donor with non-small cell lung cancer whose response to radiotherapy plus ipilimumab could not be evaluated. Some clones in this sample may be carry-over from other donors' samples. The CDR3: CASSQGANRLNTEAFF. Here is the DNA: TGCGCCAGCAGCCAAGGGGCGAATAGATTGAACACTGAAGCTTTCTTT.